Below, 17 T cell receptor beta chains from the same sample are listed, as sequenced in a study of blood T cell repertoires in COVID-19. Profiling relied on immunoSEQ multiplex PCR, and the TCRdb table lists in-frame clones only, not all of them. This sample has 70,000 to 100,000 clones, with 87% found just once. Input material: peripheral blood. These receptors were collected from a woman aged 60 to 75 with COVID-19, enrolled during active disease.

This clone was seen a single time. The chain uses TRBV21-1 and TRBJ1-1; TRBD1 is taken as the D call from the table, unchecked against the DNA. TRBV21-1 is listed as a pseudogene. CDR3 length: 19 amino acids. In DNA, the CDR3 is TGTGCCAGCAGCAAAGAACCCGGCAGGGTCAAGGTCAATAACACTGAAGCTTTCTTT. This codes for CASSKEPGRVKVNNTEAFF.

The genes are TRBV7-9 and TRBJ1-1, with D possibly matching TRBD1 (6 bases). CDR1 is SEHNR and CDR2 is FQNEAQ in the germline V gene (reference sequence). CDR3 size: 15 residues. V lost 7 bases, J lost 7 bases, and 22 bases lay in between. As DNA, the CDR3 is TGTGCCAGCAACCACCCGGCGGCAGGGGCGATTGAAGCTTTCTTT. It yields the protein CASNHPAAGAIEAFF.

This chain connects TRBV7-9 to TRBJ1-2, with D perhaps TRBD1 (5 bases). V was pared by 5 bases and J by 2 bases, with 18 bases between. The CDR3 consists of 16 residues. Germline V gene data show CDR1 as SEHNR and CDR2 as FQNEAQ (reference sequence). CDR3 in amino acids: CASSQDGTNLNYGYTF. The CDR3 DNA is TGTGCCAGCAGCCAGGACGGGACTAACTTGAACTATGGCTACACCTTC.

The chain combines TRBV5-1 with TRBJ2-5; 10 bases match TRBD2. Germline lookup yields CDR1 SGHRS and CDR2 YFSETQ. The CDR3 contains 14 residues. Trimming at V came to 3 bases and at J to 5 bases, leaving 4 bases not matched to a gene. The CDR3 spells CASSSLAGRETQYF. CDR3 nucleotides: TGCGCCAGCAGCTCACTAGCGGGGAGGGAGACCCAGTACTTC. Drawing the rest from reference TRBV5-1 and TRBJ2-5, the complete variable domain is KAGVTQTPRYLIKTRGQQVTLSCSPISGHRSVSWYQQTPGQGLQFLFEYFSETQRNKGNFPGRFSGRQFSNSRSEMNVSTLELGDSALYLCASSSLAGRETQYFGPGTRLLVL.

The chain joins TRBV27 to TRBJ1-1, with D perhaps matching TRBD1 (6 bases). The V end lost 3 bases, the J end lost 2 bases, and 16 bases lay between the germline ends. Germline V gene lookup returns CDR1 MNHEY and CDR2 SMNVEV (reference sequence). The CDR3 loop spans 16 amino acids. The CDR3 loop reads CASSFSPPTGNTEAFF. The CDR3 DNA reads TGTGCCAGCAGTTTTTCCCCCCCGACAGGAAACACTGAAGCTTTCTTT.

The V and J genes are TRBV7-2 and TRBJ1-2, with D possibly TRBD1 on 6 matching bases. The CDR3 spans 15 residues. Looked up from germline, CDR1 is SGHTA and CDR2 is FQGNSA. V lost 2 bases and J 4 bases, leaving 14 bases between the germline ends. The DNA of the CDR3 is TGTGCCAGCAGCTTATTCTTCGGGACAATCTATGGCTACACCTTC. Encoded protein: CASSLFFGTIYGYTF.

The chain combines TRBV5-8 with TRBJ1-1; tentatively, D is TRBD1 (5 bases). Germline values: CDR1 SGHTS, CDR2 YDEGEE. The CDR3 has 14 amino acids. Trimming pared 2 bases from V and 0 bases from J, leaving 8 bases between. The chain's CDR3 is CASSLRGLNTEAFF. The CDR3 DNA reads as TGTGCCAGCAGCTTAAGGGGTTTGAACACTGAAGCTTTCTTT.

CDR3 DNA: TGCGCCAGCAGCCAAGATACGGTGGTCAATCAGCCCCAGCATTTT. It codes for CASSQDTVVNQPQHF. The gene calls are TRBV4-1 and TRBJ1-5; D is uncertain. Between the trimmed V and J ends, which lost 0 bases and 3 bases, there was a span of 9 bases. Germline values: CDR1 MGHRA, CDR2 YSYEKL. The CDR3 contains 15 residues.

The chain recombines TRBV7-2 with TRBJ2-7; D gene ambiguous. The CDR3 is 11 amino acids. With 5 bases removed from V and 2 bases from J, the gap between germline ends came to 4 bases. CDR1 SGHTA and CDR2 FQGNSA come from the germline V gene. The CDR3: CASSPAYEQYF. CDR3 DNA sequence: TGTGCCAGCAGCCCTGCCTACGAGCAGTACTTC.

The chain combines TRBV15 with TRBJ2-1, with a weak D call TRBD1 (5 bases). V shed 0 bases and J shed 10 bases, with 13 bases lying between them. The germline gives CDR1 LNHNV, CDR2 YYDKDF (reference sequence). The CDR3 has 14 residues. The CDR3 reads CATSRDRQGKEQFF. The CDR3 nucleotides are TGTGCCACCAGCAGAGATCGGCAGGGAAAAGAGCAGTTCTTC.

The chain couples TRBV7-3 to TRBJ1-1, with D hard to call. V lost 0 bases to trimming and J lost 11 bases, with 16 bases between them. Per the germline V gene, CDR1 is SGHTA and CDR2 is FQGTGA. The CDR3 is 14 residues long. The CDR3 is CASSLTTDGPRAFF. The CDR3 bases are TGTGCCAGCAGCTTAACGACCGACGGCCCGCGGGCTTTCTTT.

The chain combines TRBV6-5 with TRBJ1-2; 10 nucleotides align to TRBD1. The CDR3 spans 16 residues. Per the germline V gene, CDR1 is MNHEY and CDR2 is SVGAGI. With 0 bases clipped from V and 6 bases from J, the junction kept 7 bases outside the gene matches. In nucleotides, the CDR3 is TGTGCCAGCAGTTACTCGGTACCCGGGACAGGGGATGGCTACACCTTC. The encoded protein is CASSYSVPGTGDGYTF.

This clone was counted a single time. The chain joins TRBV5-1 to TRBJ1-1; D may be TRBD1 (6 bases). Germline CDR1 reads SGHRS; CDR2 reads YFSETQ. Trimming stripped 3 bases from V and 0 bases from J, with 12 bases between. The CDR3 runs 15 residues. CDR3: CASSSGVTMNTEAFF. Written as DNA, the CDR3 is TGCGCCAGCAGCTCAGGGGTAACGATGAACACTGAAGCTTTCTTT. Variable domain in full (rest from reference TRBV5-1 and TRBJ1-1): KAGVTQTPRYLIKTRGQQVTLSCSPISGHRSVSWYQQTPGQGLQFLFEYFSETQRNKGNFPGRFSGRQFSNSRSEMNVSTLELGDSALYLCASSSGVTMNTEAFFGQGTRLTVV.

The rearrangement links TRBV6-5 to TRBJ1-5, with D unclear. With 0 bases removed from V and 5 bases from J, the gap between germline ends came to 11 bases. CDR1 MNHEY and CDR2 SVGAGI come from the germline V gene. The CDR3 has 15 residues. This CDR3 reads CASSYSGEGHQPQHF. For the CDR3, the DNA is TGTGCCAGCAGTTACTCAGGAGAGGGTCATCAGCCCCAGCATTTT.

The chain is built from TRBV5-6 and TRBJ2-1; D remains ambiguous. The germline V gene has CDR1 SGHDT and CDR2 YYEEEE. V lost 2 bases and J 6 bases, leaving 9 bases between the germline ends. The CDR3 is made up of 13 amino acids. Here the CDR3 DNA reads TGTGCCAGCAGCTTATCTAGGTTCAATGAGCAGTTCTTC. This encodes CASSLSRFNEQFF.

A few counts support this clone. This rearrangement joins TRBV7-8 to TRBJ2-5; 8 nucleotides agree with TRBD1. Germline V gene data show CDR1 as SGHVS and CDR2 as FQNEAQ. Trimming took 3 bases from V and 1 from J; bases not matched to a gene: 1. The length of the CDR3 is 14 residues. In DNA, the CDR3 is TGTGCCAGCAGCTTGGGACAGGTCCAAGAGACCCAGTACTTC. Amino acid sequence: CASSLGQVQETQYF.

This clone has just one count. This sequence joins TRBV6-2 or TRBV6-3 and TRBJ2-3; D might be TRBD2 (7 bases). CDR1 and CDR2 from the germline V gene are MNHEY and SVGEGT. CDR3 length equals 18 residues. Between the trimmed V and J ends, which lost 0 bases and 4 bases, there was a span of 20 bases. DNA for the CDR3: TGTGCCAGCAGTTACTCTATGGGCGGGGGCCTAAAACCAGATACGCAGTATTTT. Encoded protein: CASSYSMGGGLKPDTQYF.